Shown below are 6 T cell receptor beta chains from a single sample sequenced in a study of PD-L1 blockade in urothelial cancer. Measured with immunoSEQ multiplex PCR; TCRdb has only the in-frame clones, and not every one. The sample holds approximately 110,000 clones, under 85% seen once. Sequencing was performed on PBMCs, taken around atezolizumab (anti-PD-L1) treatment. The receptors derive from a man in his forties or fifties with urothelial cancer.

This clone was observed a handful of times. The rearrangement uses TRBV29-1 and TRBJ1-1; the D is unclear. Germline CDR1 SQVTM, CDR2 ANQGSEA. Trimming removed 6 bases from V and 3 bases from J, with 5 bases in between. The length of the CDR3 is 10 residues. The CDR3: CSVAYTEAFF. The CDR3 bases are TGCAGCGTAGCCTACACTGAAGCTTTCTTT.

In its sample, this clone was seen once. V usage is TRBV19 and J usage is TRBJ2-7; 7 positions agree with TRBD1. The CDR3 loop spans 13 amino acids. V was pared by 5 bases and J by 5 bases, with 6 bases of the junction left unmatched. Germline values: CDR1 LNHDA, CDR2 SQIVND (reference sequence). The CDR3 DNA reads TGTGCCAGTAGTCGATCAACAGGGGACGAGCAGTACTTC. This encodes CASSRSTGDEQYF.

J is TRBJ2-1 and V is TRBV18; 9 bases are a match to TRBD2. Germline CDR1 and CDR2: KGHSH and LQKENI. The CDR3 totals 15 residues. Unmatched junction bases numbered 7, after V lost 2 bases and J lost 8 bases. The DNA for the CDR3 is TGTGCCAGCTCACCAGGGACTAGCTTTGTCGATGAGCAGTTCTTC. This encodes CASSPGTSFVDEQFF.

The genes are TRBV7-3 and TRBJ2-5, with 9 bases matching TRBD1. V trimming: 4 bases; J trimming: 0 bases; junction bases outside the gene matches: 3. Germline assignment: CDR1 SGHTA and CDR2 FQGTGA. This CDR3 comprises 15 residues. CDR3 in amino acids: CASSWTGAHQETQYF. CDR3 DNA: TGTGCCAGCAGCTGGACAGGGGCACACCAAGAGACCCAGTACTTC.

This clone has a handful of counts. The rearrangement uses TRBV4-2 and TRBJ1-2; TRBD1 aligns across 10 bases. Germline-derived CDR1 and CDR2 are LGHNA and YNFKEQ. The V and J ends lost 3 bases and 7 bases, in that order; junction bases with no gene match: 8. This CDR3 comprises 15 residues. CDR3 bases: TGTGCCAGCAGCCAGGCCGGACAGGGGGTAGGTGGCTACACCTTC. The encoded protein is CASSQAGQGVGGYTF.

About this clone itself: Sequence at one end of the junction differs from germline and may be a read error. The gene calls are TRBV5-1 and TRBJ2-7, with a possible D match to TRBD2 (5 bases). Germline-derived CDR1 and CDR2 are SGHRS and YFSETQ. The CDR3 is 11 amino acids. CDR3 region: CASSLVRDWGF. CDR3 bases: TGCGCCAGCAGCTTGGTGAGGGATTGGGGCTTC.